This T cell receptor beta chain is from a study of metastatic and nonmetastatic thyroid tumors. Study summary: Malignant thyroid and benign thyroid patients provided blood and tumor or nodule tissue whose repertoires were compared. Findings and limits, study-wide: Benign nodules reportedly had significantly lower TCR beta diversity than malignant thyroid tumors in blood and tumor.

Authors' processing steps: A papillary thyroid cancer distant-metastasis classifier was built from CDR3 differences across clinicopathological groups. TCRdb re-clonotyped the PCR reads via MiXCR. These V and J calls originate from TCRdb's pipeline instead of the authors' own analysis. The sample carries 5,600 or so clones, 33% recorded once. The CDR3 runs to 11 residues. Looked up from germline, CDR1 is GTSNPN and CDR2 is SVGIG (reference sequence). Trimming took 3 bases from V and 5 from J, leaving 4 bases between them. Every patient was untreated before thyroid surgery. Concerning this clone: As yet, its antigen is unknown.

The sample consisted of adjacent normal tissue. The TCR comes from a male donor with papillary thyroid cancer or a benign thyroid nodule (not recorded which). Some clones in this sample may be carry-over from other donors' samples. The rearrangement links TRBV30 to TRBJ1-4; D not certain. CDR3 sequence reads: CAWSHNEKLFF. Here the CDR3 DNA reads TGTGCCTGGAGCCACAATGAAAAACTGTTTTTT.